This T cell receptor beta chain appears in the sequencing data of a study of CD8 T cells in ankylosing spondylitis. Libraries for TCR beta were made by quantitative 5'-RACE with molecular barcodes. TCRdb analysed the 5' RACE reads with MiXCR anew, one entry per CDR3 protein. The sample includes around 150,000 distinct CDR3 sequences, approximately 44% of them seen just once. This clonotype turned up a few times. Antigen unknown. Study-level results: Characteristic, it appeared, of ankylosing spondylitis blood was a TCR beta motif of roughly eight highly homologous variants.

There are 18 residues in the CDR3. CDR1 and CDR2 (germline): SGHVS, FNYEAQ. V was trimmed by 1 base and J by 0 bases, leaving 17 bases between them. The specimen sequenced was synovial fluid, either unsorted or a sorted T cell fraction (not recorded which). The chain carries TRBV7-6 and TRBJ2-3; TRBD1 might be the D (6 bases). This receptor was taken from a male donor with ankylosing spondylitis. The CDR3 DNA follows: TGTGCCAGCAGCTTAGAAGCTCGGACAGCCATTAGCACAGATACGCAGTATTTT. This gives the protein CASSLEARTAISTDTQYF.